This T cell receptor beta chain was observed in a study of T-cell reconstitution after alpha-beta-depleted transplantation in children. In its sample, this clonotype was seen a few times. V gave up 2 bases and J gave up 5 bases, with 4 bases separating them. The CDR3 contains 12 residues. Germline CDR1 KGHDR, CDR2 SFDVKD. Molecular barcoding with unique molecular identifiers was used for the TCRbeta library. Via MiXCR, TCRdb re-called the PCR reads, giving one row per CDR3 protein. The table has hundreds of thousands of distinct CDR3 sequences, 15% to 20% seen once. The sequences come from PBMCs from the stem cell graft donor, collected from the stem cell graft. The receptor was derived from a human donor who donated a stem cell graft to a child with acute lymphoblastic leukemia. This chain uses TRBV24-1 with TRBJ2-3; no reliable D call. The CDR3 is CATSDSVDTQYF. In DNA, the CDR3 is TGTGCCACCAGTGATTCGGTAGATACGCAGTATTTT.